This TCR delta chain originates from a study of gamma-delta T cells after stem cell transplantation (dated by TCRdb to 2016 to 2017). This clone came up a few times. Its antigen is still unknown. A read error is the likely source, as a far larger clone sits one nucleotide away. Other DNA sequences within the sample encode an identical CDR3. V is pruned by 4 bases and J by 0 bases, leaving 8 bases of the junction without a gene match. Taken from the germline V gene, the CDR1 and CDR2 loops are GEAIGNYY and EKD. Reading from cysteine to phenylalanine, the CDR3 counts 19 amino acids. Just the 57-base CDR3 DNA is kept, in frame starting at base 1. Library method: RT-PCR. TCRdb shows the sequencer as Illumina MiSeq. In TCRdb, clones were called once more from the public reads by CATT, and rows of identical DNA were later combined. The sample table shows a few thousand delta-chain clones, and 3% to 3.5% are seen once. Jointly, the top ten make up 20% to 25% of the sample.

Recombination connected TRDV2 to TRDJ3; 10 junctional bases match TRDD3. The clonotype was recovered from a human donor. It is not recorded whose cells these are; they may come from a transplant donor. Sequenced sample: gamma-delta T cells. The CDR3 region has the sequence CACDTGGFSRSWDTRQMFF. The DNA reads TGTGCCTGTGATACTGGGGGATTCTCTCGCTCCTGGGACACCCGACAGATGTTTTTC.